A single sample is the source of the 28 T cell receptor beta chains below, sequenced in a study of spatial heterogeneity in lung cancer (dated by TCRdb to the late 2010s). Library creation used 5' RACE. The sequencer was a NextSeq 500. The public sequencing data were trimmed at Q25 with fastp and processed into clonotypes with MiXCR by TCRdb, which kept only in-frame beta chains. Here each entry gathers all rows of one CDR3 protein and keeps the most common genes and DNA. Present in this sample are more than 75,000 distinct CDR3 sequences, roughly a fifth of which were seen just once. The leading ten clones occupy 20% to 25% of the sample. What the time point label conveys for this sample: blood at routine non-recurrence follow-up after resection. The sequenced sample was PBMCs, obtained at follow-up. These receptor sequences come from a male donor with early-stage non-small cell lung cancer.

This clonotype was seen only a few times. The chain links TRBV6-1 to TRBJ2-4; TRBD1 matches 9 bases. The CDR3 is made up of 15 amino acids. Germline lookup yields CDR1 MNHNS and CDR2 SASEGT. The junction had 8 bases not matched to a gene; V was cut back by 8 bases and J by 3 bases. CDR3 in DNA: TGTGCCAGCGCGGGACAGGGAAGCAGCAAAAACATTCAGTACTTC. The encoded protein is CASAGQGSSKNIQYF.

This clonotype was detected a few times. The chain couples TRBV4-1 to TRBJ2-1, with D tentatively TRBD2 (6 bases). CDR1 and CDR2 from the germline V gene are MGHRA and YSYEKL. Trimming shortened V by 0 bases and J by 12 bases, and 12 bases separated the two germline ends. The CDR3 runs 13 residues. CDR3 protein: CASSQDRREGQFF. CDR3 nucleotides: TGCGCCAGCAGCCAAGATAGGAGGGAAGGGCAGTTCTTC.

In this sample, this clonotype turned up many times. CDR3 nucleotide sequence: TGCGCCAGCAGCTCATCGACAGGGCGCACTGAAGCTTTCTTT. This codes for CASSSSTGRTEAFF. J is TRBJ1-1 and V is TRBV5-1, with 7 bases lining up with TRBD1. There are 14 residues in the CDR3. Germline-derived CDR1 and CDR2 are SGHRS and YFSETQ. The V segment lost 3 bases and the J segment 4 bases; nucleotides outside the gene matches: 6.

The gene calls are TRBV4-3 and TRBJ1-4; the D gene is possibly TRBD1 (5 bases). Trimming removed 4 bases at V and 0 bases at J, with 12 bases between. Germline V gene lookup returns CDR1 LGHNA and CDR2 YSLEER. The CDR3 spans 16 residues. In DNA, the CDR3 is TGCGCCAGCAGCCGGTCCCGACAGACAACTAATGAAAAACTGTTTTTT. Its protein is CASSRSRQTTNEKLFF.

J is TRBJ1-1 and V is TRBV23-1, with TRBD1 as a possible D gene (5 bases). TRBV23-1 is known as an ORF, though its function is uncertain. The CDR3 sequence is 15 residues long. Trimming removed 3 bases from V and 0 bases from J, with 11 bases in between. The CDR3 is CASSHRDALNTEAFF. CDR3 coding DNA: TGCGCCAGCAGTCACCGGGACGCCCTGAACACTGAAGCTTTCTTT.

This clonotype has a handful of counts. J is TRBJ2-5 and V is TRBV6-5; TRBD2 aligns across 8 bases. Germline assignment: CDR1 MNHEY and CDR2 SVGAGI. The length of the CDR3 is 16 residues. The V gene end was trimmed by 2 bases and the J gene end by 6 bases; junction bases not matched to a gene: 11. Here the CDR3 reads CASSYEGTSAGKTQYF. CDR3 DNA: TGTGCCAGCAGTTACGAGGGGACTAGTGCAGGGAAGACCCAGTACTTC.

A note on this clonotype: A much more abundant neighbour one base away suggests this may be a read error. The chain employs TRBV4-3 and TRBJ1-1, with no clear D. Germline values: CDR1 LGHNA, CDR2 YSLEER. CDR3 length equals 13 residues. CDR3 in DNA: TGCGCCAACAGCCAGGACCTTCAGACTGAAGCTTTCTTT. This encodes CANSQDLQTEAFF.

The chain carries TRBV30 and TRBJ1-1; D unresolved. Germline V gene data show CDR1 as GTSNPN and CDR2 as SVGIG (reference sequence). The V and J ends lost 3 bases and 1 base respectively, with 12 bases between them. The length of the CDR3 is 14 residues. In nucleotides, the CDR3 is TGTGCCTGGAGACAAGGTCTACCGAACACTGAAGCTTTCTTT. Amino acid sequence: CAWRQGLPNTEAFF.

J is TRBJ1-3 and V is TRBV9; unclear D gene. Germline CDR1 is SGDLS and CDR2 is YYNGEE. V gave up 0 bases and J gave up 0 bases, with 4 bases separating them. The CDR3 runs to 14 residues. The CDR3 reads CASSVVDSGNTIYF. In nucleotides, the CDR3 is TGTGCCAGCAGCGTAGTTGACTCTGGAAACACCATATATTTT.

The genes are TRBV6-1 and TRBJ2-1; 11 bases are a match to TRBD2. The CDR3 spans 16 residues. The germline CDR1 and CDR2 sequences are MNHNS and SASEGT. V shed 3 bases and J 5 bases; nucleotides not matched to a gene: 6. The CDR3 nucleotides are TGTGCCAGCAGTGAGATTCGACTAGCGGGAAACAATGAGCAGTTCTTC. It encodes CASSEIRLAGNNEQFF.

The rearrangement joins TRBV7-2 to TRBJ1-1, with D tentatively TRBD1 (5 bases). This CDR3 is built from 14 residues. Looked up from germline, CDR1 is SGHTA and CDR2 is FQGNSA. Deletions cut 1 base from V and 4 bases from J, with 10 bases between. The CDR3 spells CASSLDSRVTEAFF. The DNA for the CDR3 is TGTGCCAGCAGCTTAGATTCCAGGGTCACTGAAGCTTTCTTT.

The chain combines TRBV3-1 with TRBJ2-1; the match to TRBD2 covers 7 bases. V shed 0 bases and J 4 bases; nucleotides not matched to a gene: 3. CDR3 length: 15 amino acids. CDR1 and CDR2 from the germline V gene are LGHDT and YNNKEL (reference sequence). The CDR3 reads CASSQDLGGYNEQFF. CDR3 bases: TGTGCCAGCAGCCAAGATCTCGGGGGGTACAATGAGCAGTTCTTC.

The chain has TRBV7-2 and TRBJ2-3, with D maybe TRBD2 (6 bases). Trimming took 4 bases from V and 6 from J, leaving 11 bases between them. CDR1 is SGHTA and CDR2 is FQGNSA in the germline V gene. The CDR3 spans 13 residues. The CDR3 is CASSSRAGDTQYF. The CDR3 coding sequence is TGTGCCAGCAGCTCCCGGGCGGGGGATACGCAGTATTTT.

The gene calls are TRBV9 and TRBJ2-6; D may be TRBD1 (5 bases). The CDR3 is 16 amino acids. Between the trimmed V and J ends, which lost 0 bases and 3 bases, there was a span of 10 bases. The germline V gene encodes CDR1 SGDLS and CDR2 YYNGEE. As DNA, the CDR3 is TGTGCCAGCAGCGTAGTGCAGGGCGTTGGGGCCAACGTCCTGACTTTC. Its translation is CASSVVQGVGANVLTF.

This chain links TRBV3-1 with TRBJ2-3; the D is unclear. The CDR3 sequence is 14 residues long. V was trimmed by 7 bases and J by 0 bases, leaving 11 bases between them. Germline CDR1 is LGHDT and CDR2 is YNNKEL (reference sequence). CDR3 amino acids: CASTALPSTDTQYF. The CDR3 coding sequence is TGTGCCAGCACCGCCCTCCCTAGCACAGATACGCAGTATTTT.

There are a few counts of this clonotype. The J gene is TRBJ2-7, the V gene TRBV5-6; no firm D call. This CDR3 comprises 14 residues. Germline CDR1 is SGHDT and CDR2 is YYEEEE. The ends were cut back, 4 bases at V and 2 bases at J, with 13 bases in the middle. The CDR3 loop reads CASSLRIQAYEQYF. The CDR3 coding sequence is TGTGCCAGCAGCCTCAGAATTCAGGCCTACGAGCAGTACTTC. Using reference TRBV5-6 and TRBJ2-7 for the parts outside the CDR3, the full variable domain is DAGVTQSPTHLIKTRGQQVTLRCSPKSGHDTVSWYQQALGQGPQFIFQYYEEEERQRGNFPDRFSGHQFPNYSSELNVNALLLGDSALYLCASSLRIQAYEQYFGPGTRLTVT.

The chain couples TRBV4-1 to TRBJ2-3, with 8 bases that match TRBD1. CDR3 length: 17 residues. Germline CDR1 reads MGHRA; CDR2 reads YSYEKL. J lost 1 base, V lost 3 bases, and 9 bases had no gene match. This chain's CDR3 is CASSQLFLDRGTDTQYF. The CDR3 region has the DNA TGCGCCAGCAGCCAGCTCTTCTTGGACAGGGGCACAGATACGCAGTATTTT.

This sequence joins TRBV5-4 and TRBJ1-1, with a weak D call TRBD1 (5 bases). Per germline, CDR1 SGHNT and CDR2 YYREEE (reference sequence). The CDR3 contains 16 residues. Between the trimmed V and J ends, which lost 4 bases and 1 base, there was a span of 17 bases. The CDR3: CASSDAWGGANTEAFF. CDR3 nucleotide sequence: TGTGCCAGCAGCGATGCATGGGGGGGTGCGAACACTGAAGCTTTCTTT.

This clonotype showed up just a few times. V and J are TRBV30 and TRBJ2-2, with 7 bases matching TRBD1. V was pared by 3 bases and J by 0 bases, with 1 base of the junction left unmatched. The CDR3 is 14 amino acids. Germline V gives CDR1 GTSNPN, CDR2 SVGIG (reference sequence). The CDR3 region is CAWRTGTNTGELFF. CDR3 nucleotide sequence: TGTGCCTGGAGGACAGGGACGAACACCGGGGAGCTGTTTTTT.

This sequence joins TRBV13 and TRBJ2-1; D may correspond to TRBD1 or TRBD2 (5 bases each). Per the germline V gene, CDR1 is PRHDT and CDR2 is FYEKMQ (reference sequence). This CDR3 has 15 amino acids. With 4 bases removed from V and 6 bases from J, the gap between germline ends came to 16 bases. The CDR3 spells CASSSRGDGPNEQFF. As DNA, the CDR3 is TGTGCCAGCAGCTCCCGTGGGGACGGTCCCAATGAGCAGTTCTTC.

The DNA for the CDR3 is TGTGCCAGCAGCTTAGGGGCAGTGCCCCTCCACTTT. Amino acids: CASSLGAVPLHF. The rearrangement links TRBV11-2 to TRBJ1-6; D gene unclear. CDR1 and CDR2 from the germline V gene are SGHAT and FQNNGV. V lost 1 base to trimming and J lost 13 bases, with 8 bases between them. The CDR3 spans 12 residues.

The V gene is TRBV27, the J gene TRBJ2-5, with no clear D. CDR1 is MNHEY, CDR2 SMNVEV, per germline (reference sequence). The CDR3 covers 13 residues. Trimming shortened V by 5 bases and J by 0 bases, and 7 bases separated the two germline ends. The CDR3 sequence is CASSPRNQETQYF. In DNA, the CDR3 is TGTGCCAGCAGTCCCCGAAACCAAGAGACCCAGTACTTC.

CDR3 nucleotides: TGTGCCAGCAGCTCTCTTCGGGGACAGGTCTACGAGCAGTACTTC. Translation gives CASSSLRGQVYEQYF. The V and J genes are TRBV11-3 and TRBJ2-7; 8 nucleotides align to TRBD1. Germline assignment: CDR1 SGHNT and CDR2 YENEEA. The CDR3 runs 15 residues. The trim removed 4 bases at V and 3 bases at J, leaving 8 bases unmatched.

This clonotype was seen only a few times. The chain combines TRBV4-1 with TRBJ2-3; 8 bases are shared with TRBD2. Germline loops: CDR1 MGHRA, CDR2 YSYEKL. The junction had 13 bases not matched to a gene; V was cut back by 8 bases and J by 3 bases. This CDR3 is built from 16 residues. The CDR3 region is CASGSPGGGLTDTQYF. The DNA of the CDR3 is TGCGCCAGCGGCTCGCCCGGCGGGGGGCTGACAGATACGCAGTATTTT.

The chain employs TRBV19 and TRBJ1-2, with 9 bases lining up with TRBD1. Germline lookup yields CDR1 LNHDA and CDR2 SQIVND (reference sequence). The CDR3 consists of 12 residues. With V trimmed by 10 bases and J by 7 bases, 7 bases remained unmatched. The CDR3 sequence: CAITDRGTGYTF. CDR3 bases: TGTGCCATCACGGACAGGGGCACTGGCTACACCTTC.

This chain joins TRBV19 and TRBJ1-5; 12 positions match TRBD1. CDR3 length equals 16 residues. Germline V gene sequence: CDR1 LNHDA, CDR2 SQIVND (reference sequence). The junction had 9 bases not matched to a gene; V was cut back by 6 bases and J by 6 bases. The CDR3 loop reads CASSTMGQGASQPQHF. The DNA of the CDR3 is TGTGCCAGTAGCACCATGGGACAGGGGGCGAGTCAGCCCCAGCATTTT.

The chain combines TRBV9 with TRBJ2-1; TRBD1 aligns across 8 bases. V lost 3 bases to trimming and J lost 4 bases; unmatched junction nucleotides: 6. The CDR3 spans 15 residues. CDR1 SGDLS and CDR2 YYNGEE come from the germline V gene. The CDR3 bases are TGTGCCAGCAGCGCTGTGGGACAGGCGTACAATGAGCAGTTCTTC. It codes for CASSAVGQAYNEQFF. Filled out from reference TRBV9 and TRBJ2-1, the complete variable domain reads DSGVTQTPKHLITATGQRVTLRCSPRSGDLSVYWYQQSLDQGLQFLIQYYNGEERAKGNILERFSAQQFPDLHSELNLSSLELGDSALYFCASSAVGQAYNEQFFGPGTRLTVL.

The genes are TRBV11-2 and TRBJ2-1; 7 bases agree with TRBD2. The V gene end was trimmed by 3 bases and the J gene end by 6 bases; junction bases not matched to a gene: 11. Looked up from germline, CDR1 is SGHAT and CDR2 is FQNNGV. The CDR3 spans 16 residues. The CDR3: CASSFRAGRAINEQFF. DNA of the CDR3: TGTGCCAGCAGCTTTCGGGCGGGGAGGGCCATCAATGAGCAGTTCTTC.